This is a list of T cell receptor beta chains from one sample in a study of blood T cell repertoires in COVID-19. The method was immunoSEQ multiplex PCR; TCRdb's version includes in-frame clones alone and lacks a portion of them. The data show about 68,000 clones, with roughly 73% seen just once and roughly 6.5% held by the top ten. The sample comprised peripheral blood. The receptors derive from a woman in her sixties with acute or convalescent COVID-19. CDR3s include the opening cysteine and the closing phenylalanine or tryptophan. Fields, in order: J gene, V gene, clone size, D gene, CDR3 protein, CDR3 DNA. D genes are given only for firm matches. Rows may omit the clone size; those that give it use once, few, many or a size class.

J gene: TRBJ1-6
V gene: TRBV11-1
clone size: -
D gene: -
CDR3 protein: CASSLFFGAAAPLHF
CDR3 DNA: TGTGCCAGCAGCTTATTTTTTGGGGCGGCAGCACCCCTCCACTTT

J gene: TRBJ1-3
V gene: TRBV6-1
clone size: -
D gene: -
CDR3 protein: CASSEGIDSGNTIYF
CDR3 DNA: TGTGCCAGCAGTGAGGGCATAGACTCTGGAAACACCATATATTTT

J gene: TRBJ1-4
V gene: TRBV7-9
clone size: -
D gene: -
CDR3 protein: CASSLVFRQAINEKLFF
CDR3 DNA: TGTGCCAGCAGCTTAGTGTTCCGGCAGGCCATAAATGAAAAACTGTTTTTT

J gene: TRBJ1-4
V gene: TRBV6-1
clone size: -
D gene: -
CDR3 protein: CASSEGRDTNEKLFF
CDR3 DNA: TGTGCCAGCAGTGAAGGCCGGGATACTAATGAAAAACTGTTTTTT

J gene: TRBJ2-1
V gene: TRBV20-1
clone size: -
D gene: -
CDR3 protein: CSASPNPNEQFF
CDR3 DNA: TGCAGTGCTAGTCCCAATCCCAATGAGCAGTTCTTC

J gene: TRBJ1-6
V gene: TRBV7-3
clone size: -
D gene: -
CDR3 protein: CASSPAPGQRQSPNSPLHF
CDR3 DNA: TGTGCCAGCAGCCCGGCCCCCGGCCAGAGGCAATCCCCCAATTCACCCCTCCACTTT

J gene: TRBJ1-4
V gene: TRBV4-3
clone size: -
D gene: TRBD1
CDR3 protein: CASSQEPYRGNNEKLFF
CDR3 DNA: TGCGCCAGCAGCCAAGAACCTTACAGGGGGAATAATGAAAAACTGTTTTTT

J gene: TRBJ2-5
V gene: TRBV7-2
clone size: -
D gene: -
CDR3 protein: CASSLDPIRQPFGETQYF
CDR3 DNA: TGTGCCAGCAGCTTAGACCCTATAAGACAACCCTTTGGGGAGACCCAGTACTTC

J gene: TRBJ2-1
V gene: TRBV6-5
clone size: once
D gene: -
CDR3 protein: CASSYSSGSYNEQFF
CDR3 DNA: TGTGCCAGCAGTTACTCGTCGGGGTCCTACAATGAGCAGTTCTTC

J gene: TRBJ2-7
V gene: TRBV5-6
clone size: -
D gene: TRBD1
CDR3 protein: CASSRQGERGYEQYF
CDR3 DNA: TGTGCCAGCAGCCGACAGGGGGAAAGAGGCTACGAGCAGTACTTC

J gene: TRBJ1-4
V gene: TRBV6-1
clone size: -
D gene: TRBD1
CDR3 protein: CASSSPGTGGLKLFF
CDR3 DNA: TGTGCCAGCAGTAGCCCCGGGACAGGGGGGTTAAAACTGTTTTTT

J gene: TRBJ2-7
V gene: TRBV10-3
clone size: -
D gene: TRBD1
CDR3 protein: CAISYGQGASYEQYF
CDR3 DNA: TGTGCCATCAGTTACGGACAGGGCGCCTCCTACGAGCAGTACTTC

J gene: TRBJ1-5
V gene: TRBV29-1
clone size: few
D gene: TRBD1
CDR3 protein: CSVEVPGQGHQPQHF
CDR3 DNA: TGCAGCGTTGAAGTACCGGGACAGGGTCATCAGCCCCAGCATTTT

J gene: TRBJ2-1
V gene: TRBV28
clone size: -
D gene: -
CDR3 protein: CASSVEQIYNEQFF
CDR3 DNA: TGTGCCAGCAGCGTGGAGCAGATTTACAATGAGCAGTTCTTC

J gene: TRBJ1-4
V gene: TRBV9
clone size: -
D gene: TRBD1
CDR3 protein: CASSVDSGGKKLFF
CDR3 DNA: TGTGCCAGCAGCGTAGATTCAGGGGGCAAAAAACTGTTTTTT

J gene: TRBJ1-4
V gene: TRBV11-2
clone size: -
D gene: -
CDR3 protein: CASSTWREGEKLFF
CDR3 DNA: TGTGCCAGCAGCACTTGGAGGGAGGGGGAAAAACTGTTTTTT

J gene: TRBJ2-1
V gene: TRBV5-1
clone size: -
D gene: -
CDR3 protein: CASSPGVSYNEQFF
CDR3 DNA: TGCGCCAGCAGCCCCGGAGTCTCCTACAATGAGCAGTTCTTC

J gene: TRBJ1-2
V gene: TRBV6-5
clone size: -
D gene: -
CDR3 protein: CASRFGVRYTF
CDR3 DNA: TGTGCCAGCAGGTTCGGGGTTCGCTACACCTTC

J gene: TRBJ1-2
V gene: TRBV18
clone size: few
D gene: -
CDR3 protein: CASSPPGGGSGKDGYTF
CDR3 DNA: TGTGCCAGCTCACCACCGGGAGGAGGGAGCGGCAAGGATGGCTACACCTTC

J gene: TRBJ1-6
V gene: TRBV25-1
clone size: few
D gene: TRBD1
CDR3 protein: CASSPTGGDSPLHF
CDR3 DNA: TGTGCCAGCAGTCCGACAGGGGGTGATTCACCCCTCCACTTT

J gene: TRBJ1-1
V gene: TRBV6-5
clone size: -
D gene: TRBD1
CDR3 protein: CASSDRGQRNTEAFF
CDR3 DNA: TGTGCCAGCAGCGACAGGGGGCAACGGAACACTGAAGCTTTCTTT

J gene: TRBJ2-3
V gene: TRBV5-4
clone size: -
D gene: -
CDR3 protein: CASSLVRGSTDTQYF
CDR3 DNA: TGTGCCAGCAGCTTAGTCCGAGGGAGCACAGATACGCAGTATTTT

J gene: TRBJ2-5
V gene: TRBV18
clone size: -
D gene: -
CDR3 protein: CASSVHRSFQETQYF
CDR3 DNA: TGTGCCAGCTCGGTACATCGATCCTTTCAAGAGACCCAGTACTTC

J gene: TRBJ2-2
V gene: TRBV5-1
clone size: -
D gene: TRBD1
CDR3 protein: CASSQQGSDTGELFF
CDR3 DNA: TGCGCCAGCAGCCAACAGGGGTCGGACACCGGGGAGCTGTTTTTT

J gene: TRBJ2-3
V gene: TRBV27
clone size: few
D gene: -
CDR3 protein: CASRRGDTQYF
CDR3 DNA: TGTGCCAGCAGGCGGGGAGATACGCAGTATTTT

J gene: TRBJ2-5
V gene: TRBV5-1
clone size: -
D gene: -
CDR3 protein: CASSLTPPETQYF
CDR3 DNA: TGCGCCAGCAGCTTGACTCCCCCAGAGACCCAGTACTTC

J gene: TRBJ2-2
V gene: TRBV15
clone size: -
D gene: TRBD1
CDR3 protein: CATSVGGLTGELFF
CDR3 DNA: TGTGCCACCAGCGTAGGGGGCCTCACCGGGGAGCTGTTTTTT

J gene: TRBJ1-2
V gene: TRBV7-7
clone size: -
D gene: TRBD1
CDR3 protein: CARTLETGADGYTF
CDR3 DNA: TGTGCTCGTACCCTTGAGACAGGGGCCGATGGCTACACCTTC

J gene: TRBJ2-1
V gene: TRBV7-3
clone size: once
D gene: -
CDR3 protein: CASSLNGEQFF
CDR3 DNA: TGTGCCAGCAGCTTAAACGGTGAGCAGTTCTTC

J gene: TRBJ2-7
V gene: TRBV18
clone size: -
D gene: -
CDR3 protein: CASSPGLRNEQYF
CDR3 DNA: TGTGCCAGCTCACCAGGACTACGAAACGAGCAGTACTTC

J gene: TRBJ1-5
V gene: TRBV2
clone size: -
D gene: -
CDR3 protein: CASSDLVNNNQPQHF
CDR3 DNA: TGTGCCAGCAGTGACCTGGTGAACAATAATCAGCCCCAGCATTTT

J gene: TRBJ1-6
V gene: TRBV5-4
clone size: -
D gene: TRBD1
CDR3 protein: CASSLGQGASSPLHF
CDR3 DNA: TGTGCCAGCAGCTTGGGGCAGGGGGCATCTTCACCCCTCCACTTT

J gene: TRBJ1-3
V gene: TRBV5-1
clone size: -
D gene: -
CDR3 protein: CASSLGTTGNTIYF
CDR3 DNA: TGCGCCAGCAGCCTCGGGACAACTGGAAACACCATATATTTT

J gene: TRBJ2-3
V gene: TRBV12-1
clone size: -
D gene: -
CDR3 protein: CASSPLTHSITDTQYF
CDR3 DNA: TGTGCCAGCAGCCCCCTCACCCATTCTATCACAGATACGCAGTATTTT

J gene: TRBJ1-1
V gene: TRBV3-1/TRBV3-2
clone size: -
D gene: -
CDR3 protein: CASSQTHTGPTEAFF
CDR3 DNA: TGTGCCAGCAGCCAAACTCACACAGGGCCAACTGAAGCTTTCTTT

J gene: TRBJ2-7
V gene: TRBV5-6
clone size: -
D gene: TRBD1
CDR3 protein: CASSLRDRIHEQYF
CDR3 DNA: TGTGCCAGCAGCTTGCGGGACAGGATCCACGAGCAGTACTTC